The 14 T cell receptor beta chains reported below all come from one sample, sequenced in a study of OX40 agonist ivuxolimab in advanced cancers. Here immunoSEQ multiplex PCR was the method, and the copy in TCRdb shows in-frame clones only, minus some. The sample carries some 59,000 clones, 87% recorded once. The starting material was CD4+ or CD8+ T cells sorted from blood, obtained in a trial of the OX40 agonist ivuxolimab. Source of these receptors: an adult with an advanced solid tumor such as melanoma, head and neck, liver or kidney cancer.

The rearrangement uses TRBV4-2 and TRBJ2-1, with 7 bases identical to TRBD2. CDR3 size: 18 residues. CDR1 is LGHNA, CDR2 YNFKEQ, per germline. Trimming cost V 2 bases and J 0 bases; bases outside gene matches: 10. CDR3 DNA: TGTGCCAGCAGCCAACTTCCCGCGGGAGAAAGCTCCTACAATGAGCAGTTCTTC. Translating it yields CASSQLPAGESSYNEQFF.

J is TRBJ2-7 and V is TRBV6-6; TRBD2 might be the D (7 bases). Trimming removed 3 bases at V and 11 bases at J, with 23 bases between. This CDR3 spans 15 amino acids. In germline, CDR1 is MNHNY, CDR2 SVGAGI (reference sequence). CDR3 bases: TGTGCCAGCAGTTATTCGGACAGCGGGGTGCGGGGAGAGTACTTC. Its protein is CASSYSDSGVRGEYF.

The genes are TRBV30 and TRBJ1-5; 10 nucleotides align to TRBD1. The CDR3 length is 18 residues. The trim removed 2 bases at V and 1 base at J, leaving 11 bases unmatched. CDR1 and CDR2 (germline): GTSNPN, SVGIG (reference sequence). CDR3 bases: TGTGCCTGGAGTATCCCAAGACAGGGGGCGGTAAGCAATCAGCCCCAGCATTTT. This encodes CAWSIPRQGAVSNQPQHF.

The V and J genes are TRBV5-5 and TRBJ1-1; no clear D. Trimming took 3 bases from V and 12 from J, leaving 15 bases between them. The germline CDR1 and CDR2 sequences are SGHKS and YYEKEE (reference sequence). This CDR3 is built from 12 residues. CDR3 amino acids: CASSSDRMGTFF. CDR3 in DNA: TGTGCCAGCAGCTCAGACCGAATGGGAACTTTCTTT.

This clone was seen a few times. The gene calls are TRBV11-3 and TRBJ2-2, with 9 nucleotides matching TRBD1. With 5 bases clipped from V and 4 bases from J, the junction kept 17 bases outside the gene matches. The CDR3 consists of 19 residues. CDR1 and CDR2 (germline): SGHNT, YENEEA. The CDR3 nucleotides are TGTGCCAGCAGCCCAAGTATCTATCAACAGGGGGCAAGCACCGGGGAGCTGTTTTTT. Its translation: CASSPSIYQQGASTGELFF.

This clone was detected a few times. The rearrangement uses TRBV19 and TRBJ2-7, with TRBD1 identical over 8 bases. This CDR3 has 14 amino acids. Germline loops: CDR1 LNHDA, CDR2 SQIVND (reference sequence). Trimming removed 5 bases from V and 5 bases from J; junction bases left unmatched: 8. The CDR3 spells CASSVRTGRNEQYF. CDR3 sequence (DNA): TGTGCCAGTAGTGTCAGGACAGGGCGGAACGAGCAGTACTTC.

The V gene is TRBV9, the J gene TRBJ1-4; 10 nucleotides agree with TRBD1. The CDR3 is 18 residues long. V was pared by 4 bases and J by 2 bases, with 11 bases of the junction left unmatched. The germline V gene encodes CDR1 SGDLS and CDR2 YYNGEE. CDR3 coding DNA: TGTGCCAGCAGCCCAAAGGACAGGGGGGCTGGTACTAATGAAAAACTGTTTTTT. Translated, it gives CASSPKDRGAGTNEKLFF.

This chain links TRBV7-2 with TRBJ2-5; possible D gene TRBD2, 6 bases. With 4 bases removed from V and 6 bases from J, the gap between germline ends came to 12 bases. There are 13 residues in the CDR3. The germline CDR1 and CDR2 sequences are SGHTA and FQGNSA. CDR3: CASSSSGGQTQYF. The CDR3, as DNA: TGTGCCAGCAGCTCGTCCGGGGGTCAGACCCAGTACTTC.

The V gene is TRBV7-2, the J gene TRBJ2-3; D is perhaps TRBD2 (5 bases). Germline CDR1 and CDR2: SGHTA and FQGNSA. V gave up 1 base and J gave up 1 base, with 21 bases separating them. CDR3 length equals 19 residues. Written as DNA, the CDR3 is TGTGCCAGCAGCTTAGGGCGCGAACTTAGGAGCGGACGCACAGATACGCAGTATTTT. Amino acid sequence: CASSLGRELRSGRTDTQYF.

V is TRBV28 and J is TRBJ2-1, with D perhaps TRBD2 (6 bases). V dropped 6 bases and J dropped 1 base, with 25 bases sitting between them. CDR1 is MDHEN, CDR2 SYDVKM, per germline. This CDR3 comprises 19 residues. In nucleotides, the CDR3 is TGTGCCAGCAGACCTGGGGGTTTAGCGGTTCAAGAGTCCTACAATGAGCAGTTCTTC. Translated: CASRPGGLAVQESYNEQFF.

The chain is built from TRBV29-1 and TRBJ2-2; 12 nucleotides line up with TRBD2. CDR1 is SQVTM, CDR2 ANQGSEA, per germline. This CDR3 is built from 15 residues. V gave up 5 bases and J gave up 0 bases; unmatched junction bases: 1. The CDR3, as DNA: TGCAGCGTTCTAGCGGGAGGGCCGAACACCGGGGAGCTGTTTTTT. Translated, it gives CSVLAGGPNTGELFF.

V usage is TRBV6-5 and J usage is TRBJ2-3; D not resolved. The CDR3 is made up of 13 amino acids. In germline, CDR1 is MNHEY, CDR2 SVGAGI. Trimming pared 4 bases from V and 4 bases from J, leaving 9 bases between. For the CDR3, the DNA is TGTGCCAGCAGTTCTCTAGGCTCAGATACGCAGTATTTT. Protein sequence: CASSSLGSDTQYF.

This clone was detected only once. The chain couples TRBV7-2 to TRBJ2-6; D could derive from TRBD1 or TRBD2 (5 bases each). Germline V CDR1 and CDR2: SGHTA, FQGNSA. The CDR3 sequence is 17 residues long. V lost 2 bases and J lost 4, with 15 bases in between. The CDR3 coding sequence is TGTGCCAGCAGCTTATTTGGGACCCCGAGGGGGGCCAACGTCCTGACTTTC. Amino acid sequence: CASSLFGTPRGANVLTF.

V gene TRBV30 combines with J gene TRBJ1-4; D unresolved. The CDR3 is made up of 12 amino acids. The V and J ends lost 4 bases and 8 bases respectively, with 11 bases between them. Germline CDR1 GTSNPN, CDR2 SVGIG (reference sequence). In DNA form, the CDR3 reads TGTGCCTGGACAGGTCTGGAAGAAAAACTGTTTTTT. Translated: CAWTGLEEKLFF.